These 32 T cell receptor beta chains share one sample of origin, sequenced in a study of beta chain features in type 1 diabetes. Of the isolated RNA, all was reverse transcribed, and so the sequenced material was expressed TCRB transcripts. Measured with immunoSEQ multiplex PCR; TCRdb has only the in-frame clones, and not every one. The profile shows 400,000 to 500,000 clones, approximately 15% of them singletons. The sequenced material came from naive CD4+ T cells from blood. Source of these receptors: a man younger than 45 in good health.

This clone was detected only a few times. The V gene is TRBV30, the J gene TRBJ2-1; D uncertain. The germline V and J ends were trimmed by 2 bases and 0 bases, with 11 bases remaining between them. The CDR3 loop spans 15 amino acids. Germline V CDR1 and CDR2: GTSNPN, SVGIG (reference sequence). CDR3 residues: CAWSSSRSSYNEQFF. The DNA for the CDR3 is TGTGCCTGGAGTTCCTCGCGTAGCTCCTACAATGAGCAGTTCTTC.

The V call is TRBV9, the J call TRBJ1-2; unclear D gene. The CDR3 loop spans 15 amino acids. Trimming left V 4 bases short and J 4 bases short, with 17 bases between. Germline assignment: CDR1 SGDLS and CDR2 YYNGEE. The chain's CDR3 is CASSPQTGLAYGYTF. The CDR3 nucleotides are TGTGCCAGCAGCCCACAAACTGGACTCGCCTATGGCTACACCTTC. Full variable domain (missing parts from reference TRBV9 and TRBJ1-2): DSGVTQTPKHLITATGQRVTLRCSPRSGDLSVYWYQQSLDQGLQFLIQYYNGEERAKGNILERFSAQQFPDLHSELNLSSLELGDSALYFCASSPQTGLAYGYTFGSGTRLTVV.

The rearrangement joins TRBV18 to TRBJ2-7; tentatively, D is TRBD1 (6 bases). Germline V gene data show CDR1 as KGHSH and CDR2 as LQKENI. V was trimmed by 6 bases and J by 0 bases, leaving 15 bases between them. The CDR3 covers 15 residues. CDR3 bases: TGTGCCAGCTCCCGAGCGCAGGGGAGCTCCTACGAGCAGTACGTC. This gives the protein CASSRAQGSSYEQYV.

This clone was found a few times. The chain uses TRBV10-3 and TRBJ1-1; no clear D. Deletions cut 6 bases from V and 1 base from J, with 3 bases between. Germline-derived CDR1 and CDR2 are ENHRY and SYGVKD. CDR3 length: 11 amino acids. The CDR3 DNA reads TGTGCCATCAGAAGGAACACTGAAGCTTTCTTT. Protein product: CAIRRNTEAFF.

The V and J genes are TRBV6-5 and TRBJ2-2; 9 bases map to TRBD1. The germline V gene has CDR1 MNHEY and CDR2 SVGAGI. The V gene end was trimmed by 3 bases and the J gene end by 1 base; junction bases not matched to a gene: 3. This CDR3 contains 16 residues. CDR3: CASSYSDRGNTGELFF. CDR3 coding DNA: TGTGCCAGCAGTTATTCGGACAGGGGGAACACCGGGGAGCTGTTTTTT.

There are a few counts of this clone. The rearrangement links TRBV4-1 to TRBJ2-5; D gene uncertain. Germline V gene sequence: CDR1 MGHRA, CDR2 YSYEKL. V was trimmed by 0 bases and J by 2 bases, leaving 10 bases between them. The CDR3 runs to 15 residues. CDR3 residues: CASSQDIGLQETQYF. The DNA of the CDR3 is TGCGCCAGCAGCCAAGATATCGGGCTGCAAGAGACCCAGTACTTC.

This chain uses TRBV5-1 with TRBJ2-5, with D perhaps matching TRBD1 (5 bases). Germline-derived CDR1 and CDR2 are SGHRS and YFSETQ. The ends were cut back, 6 bases at V and 2 bases at J, with 14 bases in the middle. The CDR3 totals 14 residues. The CDR3: CASKPDSYQETQYF. The DNA of the CDR3 is TGCGCCAGCAAGCCCGACAGTTATCAAGAGACCCAGTACTTC.

V is TRBV28 and J is TRBJ2-1, with D tentatively TRBD1 or TRBD2 (5 bases each). Trimming took 4 bases from V and 3 from J, leaving 16 bases between them. The CDR3 has 16 amino acids. Per germline, CDR1 MDHEN and CDR2 SYDVKM. CDR3: CASSSYLGERYNEQFF. The CDR3 DNA is TGTGCCAGCAGTTCCTATTTGGGGGAGCGCTACAATGAGCAGTTCTTC.

The V call is TRBV7-2, the J call TRBJ2-1; D may match TRBD1 or TRBD2 (6 bases each). V was cut by 5 bases and J by 2 bases, with 16 bases left in between. This CDR3 spans 16 amino acids. CDR1 is SGHTA, CDR2 FQGNSA, per germline. CDR3 amino acids: CASSPWGAVTYNEQFF. The CDR3 DNA reads as TGTGCCAGCAGCCCCTGGGGGGCCGTAACCTACAATGAGCAGTTCTTC.

The V call is TRBV5-1, the J call TRBJ2-1, with D unresolved. From germline, CDR1 is SGHRS and CDR2 YFSETQ. Trimming shortened V by 4 bases and J by 0 bases, and 14 bases separated the two germline ends. The CDR3 consists of 16 residues. CDR3 coding DNA: TGCGCCAGCAGCCCCTCGGTTACTCGCTCCTACAATGAGCAGTTCTTC. Its translation is CASSPSVTRSYNEQFF.

V usage is TRBV5-1 and J usage is TRBJ2-7; D possibly matches TRBD1 or TRBD2 (7 bases each). The V gene lost 1 base and the J gene lost 7 bases, with 36 bases spanning the gap. The CDR3 runs 21 residues. From germline, CDR1 is SGHRS and CDR2 YFSETQ. CDR3 residues: CASSLRLTGSGMIARGEEQYF. The CDR3 DNA is TGCGCCAGCAGCTTGCGACTGACAGGGAGCGGGATGATTGCCCGAGGCGAGGAGCAGTACTTC.

The rearrangement joins TRBV10-3 to TRBJ2-1; the match to TRBD1 covers 7 bases. There are 14 residues in the CDR3. Germline CDR1 is ENHRY and CDR2 is SYGVKD. Trimming took 3 bases from V and 8 from J; bases not matched to a gene: 7. DNA of the CDR3: TGTGCCATCAGTGAAGGGGGCTATAGAGATGAGCAGTTCTTC. It specifies CAISEGGYRDEQFF.

The chain uses TRBV5-4 and TRBJ2-7; TRBD2 matches 13 bases. The CDR3 length is 16 residues. The V gene's germline CDR1 is SGHNT and CDR2 YYREEE (reference sequence). V shed 4 bases and J 3 bases; nucleotides not matched to a gene: 7. CDR3 loop: CASSTGLAGSYYEQYF. DNA of the CDR3: TGTGCCAGCAGCACGGGACTAGCGGGGAGCTACTACGAGCAGTACTTC.

This clone was observed a few times. This chain uses TRBV25-1 with TRBJ1-1, with D maybe TRBD1 (6 bases). The V end was cut by 4 bases, the J end by 10 bases, with 13 bases between. This CDR3 has 12 residues. Looked up from germline, CDR1 is MGHDK and CDR2 is SYGVNS. CDR3 DNA: TGTGCCAGCAGTGGGCCAGGGGTAACAGCTTTCTTT. Its protein is CASSGPGVTAFF.

This clone has more than one count but fewer than ten. This chain links TRBV7-2 with TRBJ2-3, with 10 bases aligning to TRBD2. Looked up from germline, CDR1 is SGHTA and CDR2 is FQGNSA. J was trimmed by 3 bases and V by 0 bases; bases with no gene match: 6. This CDR3 comprises 17 residues. The CDR3 spells CASSLAPSGRRTDTQYF. As DNA, the CDR3 is TGTGCCAGCAGCTTAGCCCCTAGCGGGAGACGGACAGATACGCAGTATTTT. Full variable domain (remainder filled in from reference TRBV7-2 and TRBJ2-3): GAGVSQSPSNKVTEKGKDVELRCDPISGHTALYWYRQSLGQGLEFLIYFQGNSAPDKSGLPSDRFSAERTGGSVSTLTIQRTQQEDSAVYLCASSLAPSGRRTDTQYFGPGTRLTVL.

J is TRBJ1-1 and V is TRBV9; D remains ambiguous. Germline CDR1 is SGDLS and CDR2 is YYNGEE. V was cut by 4 bases and J by 2 bases, with 9 bases left in between. The CDR3 is 13 residues long. The CDR3 loop reads CASSPWANTEAFF. CDR3 in DNA: TGTGCCAGCAGCCCCTGGGCCAACACTGAAGCTTTCTTT. The entire variable domain, with the rest obtained from reference TRBV9 and TRBJ1-1, is as follows: DSGVTQTPKHLITATGQRVTLRCSPRSGDLSVYWYQQSLDQGLQFLIQYYNGEERAKGNILERFSAQQFPDLHSELNLSSLELGDSALYFCASSPWANTEAFFGQGTRLTVV.

The chain has TRBV6-5 and TRBJ1-5; possible D gene TRBD1, 6 bases. CDR3 length: 15 residues. Trimming shortened V by 5 bases and J by 5 bases, and 16 bases separated the two germline ends. Germline CDR1 is MNHEY and CDR2 is SVGAGI. In DNA, the CDR3 is TGTGCCAGCAGTCTACTTAGGGGGGTCGATCAGCCCCAGCATTTT. Protein product: CASSLLRGVDQPQHF.

This clone occurred a few times. V usage is TRBV7-9 and J usage is TRBJ2-4, with unresolved D. Germline assignment: CDR1 SEHNR and CDR2 FQNEAQ (reference sequence). This CDR3 is 17 amino acids long. Trimming stripped 6 bases from V and 6 bases from J, with 24 bases between. CDR3 loop: CASSHQLQNPKLNIQYF. DNA for the CDR3: TGTGCCAGCAGTCACCAGCTGCAGAACCCGAAGTTAAACATTCAGTACTTC.

This clone was detected only a few times. The rearrangement links TRBV6-1 to TRBJ2-1; D is ambiguous. The length of the CDR3 is 13 residues. The V and J ends lost 4 bases and 8 bases respectively, with 12 bases between them. Germline values: CDR1 MNHNS, CDR2 SASEGT. CDR3 in DNA: TGTGCCAGCAGTGGAGAGCTAGGCTATGAGCAGTTCTTC. Translating gives CASSGELGYEQFF.

This clone was detected many times. The chain employs TRBV10-3 and TRBJ2-7, with a possible D match to TRBD2 (5 bases). CDR3 length: 12 amino acids. CDR1 is ENHRY, CDR2 SYGVKD, per germline. The germline V and J ends were trimmed by 6 bases and 5 bases, with 11 bases remaining between them. The chain's CDR3 is CAISEDGDEQYV. CDR3 nucleotide sequence: TGTGCCATCAGCGAGGACGGGGACGAGCAGTACGTC.

Only a few counts were recorded for this clone. The V call is TRBV7-2, the J call TRBJ1-2; 7 bases line up with TRBD1. The V and J ends lost 4 bases and 4 bases, in that order; junction bases with no gene match: 6. The CDR3 spans 14 residues. Germline CDR1 and CDR2: SGHTA and FQGNSA. The CDR3 loop reads CASSSGGQLYGYTF. CDR3 sequence (DNA): TGTGCCAGCAGCTCCGGGGGACAGCTCTATGGCTACACCTTC.

This chain joins TRBV7-9 and TRBJ1-5; D might be TRBD1 (5 bases). The germline V and J ends were trimmed by 5 bases and 4 bases, with 15 bases remaining between them. Per germline, CDR1 SEHNR and CDR2 FQNEAQ (reference sequence). There are 15 residues in the CDR3. The CDR3: CASSPLGQGNQPQHF. The CDR3 coding sequence is TGTGCCAGCAGCCCCCTGGGGCAGGGAAATCAGCCCCAGCATTTT. Variable domain in full (rest from reference TRBV7-9 and TRBJ1-5): DTGVSQNPRHKITKRGQNVTFRCDPISEHNRLYWYRQTLGQGPEFLTYFQNEAQLEKSRLLSDRFSAERPKGSFSTLEIQRTEQGDSAMYLCASSPLGQGNQPQHFGDGTRLSIL.

Note on this clone: In the same sample, other DNA sequences code for this CDR3. The genes are TRBV5-4 and TRBJ2-3; D is uncertain. V was clipped by 0 bases and J by 1 base, with 3 bases between them. Germline CDR1 and CDR2: SGHNT and YYREEE (reference sequence). This CDR3 comprises 13 residues. The CDR3 loop is CASSLAGTDTQYF. The CDR3 nucleotides read TGTGCCAGCAGCTTGGCCGGCACAGATACGCAGTATTTT.

This clone has just a few counts. The rearrangement uses TRBV7-8 and TRBJ2-7; a weak D match, TRBD1 (5 bases). This CDR3 has 13 amino acids. Germline lookup yields CDR1 SGHVS and CDR2 FQNEAQ. V shed 3 bases and J shed 3 bases, with 9 bases lying between them. The CDR3 loop is CASSFGHNYEQYV. The CDR3 coding sequence is TGTGCCAGCAGCTTCGGACACAACTACGAGCAGTACGTC.

This sequence joins TRBV5-1 and TRBJ2-3; D might be TRBD2 (6 bases). This CDR3 has 15 amino acids. Germline V gene sequence: CDR1 SGHRS, CDR2 YFSETQ. Trimming took 4 bases from V and 0 from J, leaving 12 bases between them. CDR3: CASSASGPSTDTQYF. The DNA for the CDR3 is TGCGCCAGCAGCGCGAGCGGGCCCAGCACAGATACGCAGTATTTT.

The V call is TRBV14, the J call TRBJ1-2, with D uncertain. Per germline, CDR1 SGHDN and CDR2 FVKESK. The CDR3 is 15 amino acids. Trimming left V 0 bases short and J 3 bases short, with 11 bases between. The CDR3 spells CASSQEGRLHYGYTF. The CDR3 DNA is TGTGCCAGCAGCCAAGAGGGCAGGCTCCACTATGGCTACACCTTC.

This clone was seen repeatedly, ten times or more. This sequence joins TRBV9 and TRBJ2-5; D remains ambiguous. This CDR3 comprises 13 residues. Germline V gives CDR1 SGDLS, CDR2 YYNGEE. The V and J ends lost 6 bases and 5 bases respectively, with 14 bases between them. The CDR3 sequence is CASNDGVAETQYF. The CDR3 DNA reads TGTGCCAGCAACGACGGAGTCGCGGAGACCCAGTACTTC.

There are a few counts of this clone. The V and J genes are TRBV7-2 and TRBJ2-1; 7 bases agree with TRBD2. The trim removed 0 bases at V and 6 bases at J, leaving 8 bases unmatched. The germline V gene has CDR1 SGHTA and CDR2 FQGNSA. The CDR3 sequence is 16 residues long. The CDR3 coding sequence is TGTGCCAGCAGCTTAGCTCTTACTAGCGCCCGCAATGAGCAGTTCTTC. It translates to CASSLALTSARNEQFF. Looking up the rest from reference TRBV7-2 and TRBJ2-1 gives the full variable domain: GAGVSQSPSNKVTEKGKDVELRCDPISGHTALYWYRQSLGQGLEFLIYFQGNSAPDKSGLPSDRFSAERTGGSVSTLTIQRTQQEDSAVYLCASSLALTSARNEQFFGPGTRLTVL.

This clone was counted between two and nine times. In nucleotides, the CDR3 is TGTGCCAGCAGTCCCAGGACTAGCTACGAGCAGTACTTC. Protein sequence: CASSPRTSYEQYF. The gene calls are TRBV27 and TRBJ2-7; TRBD2 aligns across 7 bases. V dropped 5 bases and J dropped 3; count of bases not matched to a gene: 4. CDR1 is MNHEY, CDR2 SMNVEV, per germline (reference sequence). This CDR3 spans 13 amino acids.

The gene calls are TRBV5-6 and TRBJ2-4; possible D gene TRBD2, 5 bases. Germline lookup yields CDR1 SGHDT and CDR2 YYEEEE. Trimming removed 4 bases from V and 5 bases from J, with 16 bases in between. The length of the CDR3 is 15 residues. The CDR3, as DNA: TGTGCCAGCAGCCCTGGGGTTGGGAGCCAAAACATTCAGTACTTC. Its translation: CASSPGVGSQNIQYF.

V gene TRBV9 combines with J gene TRBJ1-3; D unresolved. The germline V gene encodes CDR1 SGDLS and CDR2 YYNGEE. The CDR3 is made up of 15 amino acids. V lost 3 bases and J lost 0, with 10 bases in between. CDR3 sequence: CASSGGISSGNTIYF. CDR3 nucleotide sequence: TGTGCCAGCAGCGGAGGGATCTCCTCTGGAAACACCATATATTTT.

The genes are TRBV25-1 and TRBJ1-2; no clear D. Germline CDR1 is MGHDK and CDR2 is SYGVNS. The CDR3 contains 14 residues. Trimming took 1 base from V and 2 from J, leaving 8 bases between them. CDR3 residues: CASSEFGSNYGYTF. The CDR3 region has the DNA TGTGCCAGCAGTGAATTCGGCAGCAACTATGGCTACACCTTC.